This T cell receptor (beta chain) was found in a study of technical replicates of blood from several donors. Repertoires were generated with immunoSEQ multiplex PCR, while TCRdb's copy carries only in-frame clones and drops some. The sample has 70,000 to 80,000 clones; roughly 96% are singletons. The CDR3 is 17 amino acids. The V gene's germline CDR1 is MGHRA and CDR2 YSYEKL. V lost 2 bases, J lost 5 bases, and 12 bases stayed unmatched. The rearrangement joins TRBV4-1 to TRBJ2-5; TRBD2 agrees at 9 bases. This receptor was identified in a human donor in good health. The sequenced sample was T cells isolated from PBMCs. This chain's CDR3 is CASSQPILSSGEETQYF. The CDR3 DNA reads as TGCGCCAGCAGCCAACCAATATTATCTAGCGGGGAGGAGACCCAGTACTTC.